This is a list of T cell receptor beta chains from one sample in a study of cytomegalovirus exposure and HLA in healthy donors. Repertoires were generated with immunoSEQ multiplex PCR, while TCRdb's copy carries only in-frame clones and drops some. Among around 140,000 clones listed, about 10% were seen once. The sequencing sample was made of PBMCs. The receptors originated from a man aged 50-60 years in good health and CMV-seronegative. The CDR3 runs from the conserved cysteine through the conserved F or W. Each record gives: clone size, V gene, D gene, J gene, CDR3 protein, CDR3 DNA. The D gene is left open where the match is weak. Clone size is shown for a subset of rows, as once, few, many or a class of expanded clone.

abundance: -; v_gene: TRBV6-5; d_gene: TRBD1; j_gene: TRBJ2-7; CDR3aa: CASSTGQGGGHEQYF; CDR3nt: TGTGCCAGCAGCACCGGACAGGGGGGAGGACACGAGCAGTACTTC
abundance: -; v_gene: TRBV10-3; d_gene: -; j_gene: TRBJ2-5; CDR3aa: CAINDPGQRQETQYF; CDR3nt: TGTGCCATCAATGACCCGGGACAACGCCAAGAGACCCAGTACTTC
abundance: few; v_gene: TRBV28; d_gene: TRBD2; j_gene: TRBJ2-7; CDR3aa: CASSFGGRSREQYF; CDR3nt: TGTGCCAGCAGTTTCGGCGGGAGATCAAGGGAGCAGTACTTC
abundance: -; v_gene: TRBV19; d_gene: -; j_gene: TRBJ2-2; CDR3aa: CASRGQNTGELFF; CDR3nt: TGTGCCAGTAGGGGACAGAACACCGGGGAGCTGTTTTTT
abundance: few; v_gene: TRBV27; d_gene: -; j_gene: TRBJ2-5; CDR3aa: CASSSTGETQYF; CDR3nt: TGTGCCAGCTCAAGTACGGGAGAGACCCAGTACTTC
abundance: -; v_gene: TRBV5-5; d_gene: TRBD1; j_gene: TRBJ1-1; CDR3aa: CASRQGVSLETEAFF; CDR3nt: TGTGCCAGCAGACAGGGGGTCTCCTTGGAGACTGAAGCTTTCTTT
abundance: few; v_gene: TRBV28; d_gene: TRBD2; j_gene: TRBJ2-7; CDR3aa: CASKTSGHYEQYF; CDR3nt: TGTGCCAGCAAGACTAGCGGTCATTACGAGCAGTACTTC
abundance: few; v_gene: TRBV7-7; d_gene: TRBD1; j_gene: TRBJ2-5; CDR3aa: CASSRDREETQYF; CDR3nt: TGTGCTAGCAGCCGGGACAGGGAAGAGACCCAGTACTTC
abundance: -; v_gene: TRBV2; d_gene: -; j_gene: TRBJ1-1; CDR3aa: CARSVRQNTEAFF; CDR3nt: TGTGCCAGAAGTGTTAGACAGAACACTGAAGCTTTCTTT
abundance: -; v_gene: TRBV15; d_gene: TRBD1; j_gene: TRBJ1-5; CDR3aa: CATSREWGTVSNQPQHF; CDR3nt: TGTGCCACCAGCAGAGAGTGGGGGACAGTTAGCAATCAGCCCCAGCATTTT
abundance: few; v_gene: TRBV6-4; d_gene: TRBD1; j_gene: TRBJ1-2; CDR3aa: CASSDTQGRYGYTF; CDR3nt: TGTGCCAGCAGTGACACACAGGGGCGATATGGCTACACCTTC
abundance: -; v_gene: TRBV6-1; d_gene: TRBD1; j_gene: TRBJ1-1; CDR3aa: CASRETGRDTEAFF; CDR3nt: TGTGCCAGCAGGGAGACAGGGCGGGACACTGAAGCTTTCTTT
abundance: -; v_gene: TRBV11-3; d_gene: -; j_gene: TRBJ2-2; CDR3aa: CASSSEAADTGELFF; CDR3nt: TGTGCCAGCAGCTCAGAAGCCGCGGACACCGGGGAGCTGTTTTTT
abundance: -; v_gene: TRBV11-2; d_gene: TRBD2; j_gene: TRBJ2-7; CDR3aa: CASSYRTSGVEQYF; CDR3nt: TGTGCCAGCAGCTACCGGACTAGCGGGGTCGAGCAGTACTTC
abundance: few; v_gene: TRBV5-1; d_gene: TRBD2; j_gene: TRBJ2-7; CDR3aa: CASSFQAGGSYEQYF; CDR3nt: TGCGCCAGCAGCTTTCAAGCGGGAGGCTCCTACGAGCAGTACTTC
abundance: few; v_gene: TRBV15; d_gene: -; j_gene: TRBJ1-1; CDR3aa: CATSLAVSTEAFF; CDR3nt: TGTGCCACCAGCCTAGCGGTGAGCACTGAAGCTTTCTTT
abundance: -; v_gene: TRBV6-6; d_gene: -; j_gene: TRBJ1-5; CDR3aa: CASSYAADQPQHF; CDR3nt: TGTGCCAGCAGTTACGCGGCAGATCAGCCCCAGCATTTT
abundance: -; v_gene: TRBV10-3; d_gene: -; j_gene: TRBJ2-7; CDR3aa: CAISDRSYEQYF; CDR3nt: TGTGCCATCAGTGACAGATCCTACGAGCAGTACTTC
abundance: -; v_gene: TRBV6-1; d_gene: TRBD1; j_gene: TRBJ2-7; CDR3aa: CASSDRQGSYEQYF; CDR3nt: TGTGCCAGCAGTGACCGACAGGGCTCCTACGAGCAGTACTTC
abundance: few; v_gene: TRBV6-1; d_gene: TRBD1; j_gene: TRBJ2-3; CDR3aa: CASSEAPGQGSDTQYF; CDR3nt: TGTGCCAGCAGTGAAGCGCCGGGACAGGGGTCCGATACGCAGTATTTT
abundance: -; v_gene: TRBV18; d_gene: TRBD2; j_gene: TRBJ2-3; CDR3aa: CASSEGQLAGSYF; CDR3nt: TGTGCCAGCTCGGAGGGGCAACTAGCGGGATCGTATTTT
abundance: few; v_gene: TRBV30; d_gene: -; j_gene: TRBJ1-2; CDR3aa: CAWSPRGAGGYTF; CDR3nt: TGTGCCTGGAGTCCCCGGGGGGCGGGTGGCTACACCTTC